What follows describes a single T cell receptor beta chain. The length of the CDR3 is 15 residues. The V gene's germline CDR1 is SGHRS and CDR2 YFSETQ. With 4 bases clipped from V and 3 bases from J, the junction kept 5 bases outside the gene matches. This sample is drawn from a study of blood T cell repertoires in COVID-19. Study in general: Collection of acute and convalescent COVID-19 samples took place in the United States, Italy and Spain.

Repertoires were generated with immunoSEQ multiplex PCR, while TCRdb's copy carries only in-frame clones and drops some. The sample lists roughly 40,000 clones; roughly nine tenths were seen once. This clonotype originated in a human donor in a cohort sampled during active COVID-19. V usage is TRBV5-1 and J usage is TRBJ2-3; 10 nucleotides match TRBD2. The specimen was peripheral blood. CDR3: CASSPSGGRTDTQYF. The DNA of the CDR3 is TGCGCCAGCAGCCCTAGCGGGGGCCGAACAGATACGCAGTATTTT.